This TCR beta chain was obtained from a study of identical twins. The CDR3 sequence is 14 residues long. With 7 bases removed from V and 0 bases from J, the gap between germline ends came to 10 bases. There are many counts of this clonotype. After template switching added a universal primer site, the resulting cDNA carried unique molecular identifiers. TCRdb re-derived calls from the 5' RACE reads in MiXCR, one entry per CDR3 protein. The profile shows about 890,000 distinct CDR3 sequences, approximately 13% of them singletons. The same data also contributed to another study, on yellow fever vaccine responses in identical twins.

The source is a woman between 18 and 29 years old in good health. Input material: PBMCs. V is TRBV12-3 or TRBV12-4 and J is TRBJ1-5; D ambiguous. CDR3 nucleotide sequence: TGTGCCAGCACCAGAGGTGGTAGCAATCAGCCCCAGCATTTT. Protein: CASTRGGSNQPQHF.